This TCR beta chain was profiled in a study of CD8 T cells in Susac syndrome. V lost 0 bases and J 8 bases, leaving 8 bases between the germline ends. CDR1 GTSNPN and CDR2 SVGIG come from the germline V gene (reference sequence). This CDR3 comprises 12 residues. Reverse transcription of 0.5 to 1 ug RNA was performed with random hexamers. TCRdb ran MiXCR on the immunoSEQ multiplex PCR reads and lists one entry per CDR3 protein. Found here are about 130,000 distinct CDR3 sequences, over 85% of them singletons; the top ten hold around 0.2%. The chain links TRBV30 to TRBJ2-1; tentatively, D is TRBD2 (5 bases). Sequencing was performed on CD8+ T cells from PBMCs. The sequence derives from a human donor with Susac syndrome. The CDR3, as DNA: TGTGCCTGGAGTGTAGAGGAGGATGAGCAGTTCTTC. This translates into CAWSVEEDEQFF.